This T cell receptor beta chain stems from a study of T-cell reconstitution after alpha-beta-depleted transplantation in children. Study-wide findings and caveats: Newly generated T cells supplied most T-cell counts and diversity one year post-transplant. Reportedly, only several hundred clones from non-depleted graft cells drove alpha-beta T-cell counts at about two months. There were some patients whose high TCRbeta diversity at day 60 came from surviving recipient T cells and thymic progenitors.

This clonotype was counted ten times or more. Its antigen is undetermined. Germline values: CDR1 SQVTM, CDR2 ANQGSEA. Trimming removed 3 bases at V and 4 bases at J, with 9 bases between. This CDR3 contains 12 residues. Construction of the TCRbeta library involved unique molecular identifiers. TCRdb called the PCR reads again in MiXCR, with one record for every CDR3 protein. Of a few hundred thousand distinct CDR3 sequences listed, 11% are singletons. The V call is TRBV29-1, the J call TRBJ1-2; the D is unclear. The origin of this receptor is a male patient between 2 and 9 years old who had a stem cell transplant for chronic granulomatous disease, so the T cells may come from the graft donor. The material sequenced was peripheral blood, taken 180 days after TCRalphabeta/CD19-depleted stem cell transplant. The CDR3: CSVEEAFYGYTF. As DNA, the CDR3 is TGCAGCGTTGAGGAAGCCTTCTATGGCTACACCTTC. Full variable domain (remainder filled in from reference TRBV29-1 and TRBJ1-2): SAVISQKPSRDICQRGTSLTIQCQVDSQVTMMFWYRQQPGQSLTLIATANQGSEATYESGFVIDKFPISRPNLTFSTLTVSNMSPEDSSIYLCSVEEAFYGYTFGSGTRLTVV.